The text below deals with one T cell receptor beta chain. Its antigen is unidentified. These data originate in a study of T cell responses to AZD1222 COVID-19 vaccine. Overall study: Second doses at about 4 or about 12 weeks were pooled. Whole-study results and caveats: White British ancestry dominated among donors, who included more females, and clonal diversity was possibly underestimated. Spike-specific TCR depth and breadth grew after two AZD1222 doses.

The CDR3 loop spans 15 amino acids. Germline CDR1 is LNHDA and CDR2 is SQIVND (reference sequence). Trimming took 10 bases from V and 3 from J, leaving 19 bases between them. Profiled with immunoSEQ multiplex PCR; TCRdb holds only in-frame clones, not every one. The sample contains about 160,000 clones, around 94% of which appear only once. Sequenced here: peripheral blood, sampled on day 0 of AZD1222 vaccination. The sequence derives from an adult in good health. The gene calls are TRBV19 and TRBJ2-1; possibly TRBD2 for D (6 bases). This CDR3 is CATGGSREYYNEQFF. Here the CDR3 DNA reads TGTGCCACTGGGGGGTCCCGAGAATACTACAATGAGCAGTTCTTC.